This section outlines one T cell receptor (beta chain) sequence together with its context. The antigen is undetermined. This sample was included in a study of cytomegalovirus exposure and HLA in healthy donors. Study-wide points: Presence/absence analyses treated sequencing depth as roughly uniform across donors. Indistinguishable V segments such as TRBV6-2 and TRBV6-3 were excluded.

The CDR3 has 18 residues. V lost 6 bases to trimming and J lost 9 bases; unmatched junction nucleotides: 22. The germline gives CDR1 MDHEN, CDR2 SYDVKM. The PCR employed 60 Vbeta primers together with 13 Jbeta primers. Profiling relied on immunoSEQ multiplex PCR, and the TCRdb table lists in-frame clones only, not all of them. The data show around 150,000 clones, with around 60% seen just once and 5.5% to 9% held by the top ten. The chain links TRBV28 to TRBJ2-1; 8 positions agree with TRBD1. This clonotype was sampled from a woman aged 55-70 years in good health and CMV-seropositive. Specimen: PBMCs. This CDR3 is CASRSVMLDREYRGEQFF. The DNA for the CDR3 is TGTGCCAGCAGATCGGTTATGTTGGACAGGGAATACAGGGGTGAGCAGTTCTTC.